These T cell receptor beta chains were read from a single sample in a study of T cell responses to AZD1222 COVID-19 vaccine. Clones were sequenced by immunoSEQ multiplex PCR, and TCRdb holds only the in-frame ones, with some missing. The sample lists fewer than 100,000 clones, about nine tenths occurring once. The sequencing used peripheral blood, collected 28 days after the second AZD1222 dose. The receptor source for this set is an adult who received the AZD1222 COVID-19 vaccine. Both conserved end residues are part of each CDR3. D genes are given only for firm matches. Where a row states a size, it is once, few, many or the class of an expanded clone; other rows omit it.

D	size	V	J	CDR3	DNA
NA	NA	TRBV15	TRBJ1-4	CATSRETDYEKLFF	TGTGCCACCAGCAGAGAAACAGATTATGAAAAACTGTTTTTT
NA	NA	TRBV7-6	TRBJ2-4	CASSLEAGAKNIQYF	TGTGCCAGCAGCTTAGAAGCCGGGGCCAAAAACATTCAGTACTTC
TRBD2	NA	TRBV24-1	TRBJ2-1	CATSDFGGRGNEQFF	TGTGCCACCAGTGATTTCGGCGGGAGAGGTAATGAGCAGTTCTTC
NA	NA	TRBV19	TRBJ1-4	CASEGRGGEKLFF	TGTGCCAGTGAGGGACGCGGGGGTGAAAAACTGTTTTTT
TRBD1	NA	TRBV10-3	TRBJ1-3	CAISVDRVGENTIYF	TGTGCCATCAGTGTTGACAGGGTGGGCGAAAACACCATATATTTT
TRBD2	NA	TRBV4-1	TRBJ2-7	CASSQEGGLGEQYF	TGCGCCAGCAGCCAAGAGGGGGGGTTAGGGGAGCAGTACTTC
NA	NA	TRBV6-5	TRBJ1-2	CASSYRGKSDLGYTF	TGTGCCAGCAGTTACAGGGGGAAGAGTGATCTTGGCTACACCTTC
NA	NA	TRBV6-1	TRBJ1-5	CASSEQRNQPQHF	TGTGCCAGCAGTGAACAGAGGAATCAGCCCCAGCATTTT
NA	NA	TRBV2	TRBJ1-5	CASSELPEGIQPQHF	TGTGCCAGCAGTGAGCTCCCGGAAGGTATTCAGCCCCAGCATTTT
NA	NA	TRBV5-4	TRBJ2-6	CASSGGANVLTF	TGTGCCAGCAGCGGTGGGGCCAACGTCCTGACTTTC
NA	NA	TRBV18	TRBJ1-1	CASSQYGSTEAFF	TGTGCCAGCTCACAATACGGGAGCACTGAAGCTTTCTTT
NA	NA	TRBV4-1	TRBJ2-5	CASSQGSGETQYF	TGCGCCAGCAGCCAAGGCTCGGGGGAGACCCAGTACTTC
TRBD1	NA	TRBV11-2	TRBJ2-3	CASSSGQGISTDTQYF	TGTGCCAGCAGCTCGGGACAGGGGATAAGCACAGATACGCAGTATTTT
NA	NA	TRBV6-6	TRBJ1-4	CASRQGSANEKLFF	TGTGCCAGCAGACAGGGTTCTGCTAATGAAAAACTGTTTTTT
TRBD1	NA	TRBV6-5	TRBJ2-2	CASITGGRIAGELFF	TGTGCCAGCATAACAGGGGGCAGGATTGCCGGGGAGCTGTTTTTT
NA	NA	TRBV5-1	TRBJ2-3	CASSFQGSGRYTDTQYF	TGCGCCAGCAGCTTCCAGGGGTCGGGCCGATACACAGATACGCAGTATTTT
TRBD2	once	TRBV30	TRBJ2-2	CAWSPPGLGTTGELFF	TGTGCCTGGAGTCCCCCGGGACTAGGCACTACCGGGGAGCTGTTTTTT
TRBD1	NA	TRBV5-1	TRBJ2-7	CASRSGTGPTDEQYF	TGCGCCAGCAGATCCGGGACAGGGCCTACGGACGAGCAGTACTTC
TRBD1	NA	TRBV6-5	TRBJ1-1	CASSLGQYTEAFF	TGTGCCAGCAGTTTGGGACAGTACACTGAAGCTTTCTTT
TRBD2	few	TRBV14	TRBJ2-1	CASSQDPSGSFSYNEQFF	TGTGCCAGCAGCCAAGACCCTAGCGGGAGTTTCTCCTACAATGAGCAGTTCTTC
NA	NA	TRBV10-1	TRBJ2-2	CASNQRIGTGELFF	TGCGCCAGCAACCAAAGGATAGGCACCGGGGAGCTGTTTTTT
TRBD2	NA	TRBV7-2	TRBJ2-3	CASRALGREGRDTQYF	TGTGCCAGCAGGGCCCTAGGGCGGGAGGGCCGAGATACGCAGTATTTT
TRBD1	NA	TRBV4-2	TRBJ2-3	CASSQGDRSRTDTQYF	TGTGCCAGCAGCCAAGGGGACAGGAGCCGCACAGATACGCAGTATTTT
TRBD1	once	TRBV18	TRBJ1-5	CASSPSDRGLNQPQHF	TGTGCCAGCTCACCATCGGACAGGGGGCTCAATCAGCCCCAGCATTTT
TRBD1	NA	TRBV2	TRBJ2-3	CASSVGTGGDTQYF	TGTGCCAGCAGCGTGGGGACAGGGGGAGATACGCAGTATTTT
NA	NA	TRBV9	TRBJ1-1	CASQGEWGEAFF	TGTGCCAGCCAAGGGGAGTGGGGTGAAGCTTTCTTT